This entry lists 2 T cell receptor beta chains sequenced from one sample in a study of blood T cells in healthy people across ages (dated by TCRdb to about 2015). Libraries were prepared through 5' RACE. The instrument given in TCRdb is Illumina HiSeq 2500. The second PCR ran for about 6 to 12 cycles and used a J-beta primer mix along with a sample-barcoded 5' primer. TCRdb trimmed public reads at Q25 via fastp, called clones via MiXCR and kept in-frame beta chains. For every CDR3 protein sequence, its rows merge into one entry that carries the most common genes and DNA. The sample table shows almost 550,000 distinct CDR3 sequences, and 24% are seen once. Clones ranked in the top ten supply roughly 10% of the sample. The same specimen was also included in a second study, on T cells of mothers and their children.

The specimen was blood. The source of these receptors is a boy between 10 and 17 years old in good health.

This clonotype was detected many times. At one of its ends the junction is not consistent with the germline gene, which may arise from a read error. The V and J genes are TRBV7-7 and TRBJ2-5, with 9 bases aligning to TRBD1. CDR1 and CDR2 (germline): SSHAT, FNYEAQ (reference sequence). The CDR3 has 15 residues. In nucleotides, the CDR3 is TGTGCTAGCAGCCCTCAACCGGGACAGGGAGAGACCCAGTACTTC. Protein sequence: CASSPQPGQGETQYF.

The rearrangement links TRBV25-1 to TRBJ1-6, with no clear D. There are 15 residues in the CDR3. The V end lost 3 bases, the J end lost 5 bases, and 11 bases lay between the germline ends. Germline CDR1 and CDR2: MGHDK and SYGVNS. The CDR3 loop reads CASSDRAMNNSPLHF. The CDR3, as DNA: TGTGCCAGCAGTGATAGAGCTATGAATAATTCACCCCTCCACTTT.